These 2 T cell receptor beta chains share one sample of origin, sequenced in a study of cytomegalovirus exposure and HLA in healthy donors. Researchers ran the PCR with 60 Vbeta and 13 Jbeta primers. Profiled with immunoSEQ multiplex PCR; TCRdb holds only in-frame clones, not every one. The sample records fewer than 150,000 clones, 70% to 80% being singletons. Sequences were obtained from PBMCs. Source of these receptors: a male donor in good health and CMV-seronegative.

The V gene is TRBV4-3, the J gene TRBJ2-1; 8 positions agree with TRBD1. The ends lost 0 bases at V and 4 bases at J; junction bases unmatched: 5. CDR1 LGHNA and CDR2 YSLEER come from the germline V gene. The CDR3 sequence is 16 residues long. The CDR3 spells CASSQDARGLYNEQFF. CDR3 coding DNA: TGCGCCAGCAGCCAAGACGCCAGGGGGCTTTACAATGAGCAGTTCTTC.

This clone showed up just a few times. The J gene is TRBJ2-7, the V gene TRBV18, with no clear D. The CDR3 is made up of 15 amino acids. V was shortened by 3 bases and J by 1 base, with 13 bases between the two germline ends. The germline gives CDR1 KGHSH, CDR2 LQKENI. DNA of the CDR3: TGTGCCAGCTCACCGGAGTACCTTAAGTCCTACGAGCAGTACTTC. It encodes CASSPEYLKSYEQYF.